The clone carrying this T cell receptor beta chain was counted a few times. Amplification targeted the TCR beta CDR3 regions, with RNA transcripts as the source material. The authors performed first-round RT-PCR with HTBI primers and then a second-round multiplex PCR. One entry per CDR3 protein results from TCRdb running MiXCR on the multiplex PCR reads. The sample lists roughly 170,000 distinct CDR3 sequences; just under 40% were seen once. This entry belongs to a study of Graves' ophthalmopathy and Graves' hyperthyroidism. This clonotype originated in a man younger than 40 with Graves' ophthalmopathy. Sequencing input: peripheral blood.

CDR3 nucleotide sequence: TGTGCCAGCAGTTTCGGTGGGGTGGTCCTCGAGCAGTACTTC. Translating gives CASSFGGVVLEQYF. The chain recombines TRBV12-3 or TRBV12-4 with TRBJ2-7; D remains ambiguous. Trimming took 3 bases from V and 6 from J, leaving 15 bases between them. This CDR3 contains 14 residues.